This TCR beta chain stems from a study of CD8 T cells in ankylosing spondylitis. Study-wide results and limits: Among TCR beta sequences, a motif of eight highly homologous variants appeared characteristic of ankylosing spondylitis blood. As for the disease-linked clones, they showed a CD8+ phenotype and occurred at relatively low frequencies in peripheral blood.

As for this clonotype: As yet, its antigen is unknown.

The V gene end was trimmed by 3 bases and the J gene end by 1 base; junction bases not matched to a gene: 9. This CDR3 is 17 amino acids long. The V gene's germline CDR1 is LGHDT and CDR2 YNNKEL (reference sequence). TCRdb re-derived calls from the 5' RACE reads in MiXCR, one entry per CDR3 protein. The repertoire holds around 480,000 distinct CDR3 sequences, roughly 17% seen once, with 0.85% to 1.3% in the top ten. V is TRBV3-1 and J is TRBJ1-3; 7 nucleotides line up with TRBD1. Sequencing input: blood, either unsorted or a sorted T cell fraction (not recorded which). This clonotype originated in a male donor with ankylosing spondylitis. The CDR3 bases are TGTGCCAGCAGCCAGGGCTACAGGGGCGCGTCTGGAAACACCATATATTTT. Residues: CASSQGYRGASGNTIYF.